Following are 24 T cell receptor beta chains from one sample sequenced in a study of cytomegalovirus exposure and HLA in healthy donors. The primer mix had 60 Vbeta and 13 Jbeta primers. Clones were sequenced by immunoSEQ multiplex PCR, and TCRdb holds only the in-frame ones, with some missing. The data hold about 120,000 clones, with about four fifths observed a single time. Input material: PBMCs. These receptors all come from a man younger than 35 in good health and CMV-seronegative.

The chain couples TRBV7-2 to TRBJ2-5; D is undetermined. The CDR3 is made up of 14 amino acids. Trimming took 5 bases from V and 2 from J, leaving 12 bases between them. Germline V gene lookup returns CDR1 SGHTA and CDR2 FQGNSA. CDR3 in DNA: TGTGCCAGCAGCCCACATCCGGGTCAAGAGACCCAGTACTTC. This codes for CASSPHPGQETQYF.

V usage is TRBV7-3 and J usage is TRBJ1-3; the D is unclear. V lost 2 bases and J lost 0, with 11 bases in between. The germline CDR1 and CDR2 sequences are SGHTA and FQGTGA. The CDR3 runs to 16 residues. In DNA, the CDR3 is TGTGCCAGCAGCTTAGCAGACTCCGGCTCTGGAAACACCATATATTTT. This translates into CASSLADSGSGNTIYF.

The chain recombines TRBV6-5 with TRBJ2-3; the D gene is possibly TRBD2 (6 bases). V lost 3 bases, J lost 0 bases, and 10 bases lay in between. The germline V gene has CDR1 MNHEY and CDR2 SVGAGI. The CDR3 has 15 amino acids. CDR3 in amino acids: CASSYLAASTDTQYF. CDR3 DNA sequence: TGTGCCAGCAGTTATTTAGCGGCTAGCACAGATACGCAGTATTTT.

This clone was observed once. The chain links TRBV6-5 to TRBJ1-2; no firm D call. Germline values: CDR1 MNHEY, CDR2 SVGAGI. V was cut by 6 bases and J by 0 bases, with 11 bases left in between. The CDR3 totals 14 residues. The CDR3 protein is CASRSTRANYGYTF. CDR3 sequence (DNA): TGTGCCAGCAGGTCGACTCGAGCTAACTATGGCTACACCTTC.

The V call is TRBV6-6, the J call TRBJ1-2, with 7 bases aligning to TRBD1. The CDR3 extends over 14 amino acids. The germline V gene encodes CDR1 MNHNY and CDR2 SVGAGI (reference sequence). Trimming at V came to 4 bases and at J to 4 bases, leaving 6 bases not matched to a gene. The CDR3 spells CASSSRQGAYGYTF. CDR3 sequence (DNA): TGTGCCAGCAGTTCGAGACAGGGAGCCTATGGCTACACCTTC.

This clone was counted once. V is TRBV5-1 and J is TRBJ1-2; D uncertain. The CDR3 totals 16 residues. V lost 0 bases and J 7 bases, leaving 19 bases between the germline ends. CDR1 and CDR2 from the germline V gene are SGHRS and YFSETQ. CDR3 sequence reads: CASSLASEVGVGGYTF. The CDR3 DNA follows: TGCGCCAGCAGCTTGGCCAGTGAGGTCGGGGTTGGTGGCTACACCTTC.

This sequence joins TRBV10-3 and TRBJ1-4, with a weak D call TRBD1 (5 bases). Germline V gene lookup returns CDR1 ENHRY and CDR2 SYGVKD. The CDR3 has 12 residues. Trimming took 4 bases from V and 5 from J, leaving 5 bases between them. The CDR3 is CAISGQNEKLFF. The DNA for the CDR3 is TGTGCCATCAGTGGACAGAATGAAAAACTGTTTTTT.

This rearrangement joins TRBV6-5 to TRBJ2-5; 8 nucleotides match TRBD1. Trimming cost V 6 bases and J 5 bases; bases outside gene matches: 8. Per germline, CDR1 MNHEY and CDR2 SVGAGI. The CDR3 length is 14 residues. The CDR3 DNA reads TGTGCCAGCAGCGGACAGGGCAGATCGGAGACCCAGTACTTC. It is translated as CASSGQGRSETQYF.

The chain is built from TRBV2 and TRBJ2-7; 7 bases map to TRBD2. Germline CDR1 is SNHLY and CDR2 is FYNNEI. This CDR3 has 15 amino acids. V dropped 2 bases and J dropped 1; count of bases not matched to a gene: 5. CDR3 sequence reads: CASSERQRESYEQYV. The CDR3 DNA reads TGTGCCAGCAGTGAACGCCAGCGGGAATCCTACGAGCAGTACGTC.

This clone was seen a few times. The chain uses TRBV11-2 and TRBJ1-5; TRBD1 is a possible D gene (5 bases). CDR1 and CDR2 (germline): SGHAT, FQNNGV. The CDR3 runs 13 residues. Trimming removed 1 base from V and 5 bases from J, with 6 bases in between. This CDR3 is CASSLARDQPQHF. CDR3 in DNA: TGTGCCAGCAGCTTAGCCAGGGATCAGCCCCAGCATTTT.

The chain carries TRBV27 and TRBJ1-6; D is unresolved. The CDR3 length is 15 residues. Germline loops: CDR1 MNHEY, CDR2 SMNVEV (reference sequence). Trimming shortened V by 8 bases and J by 3 bases, and 14 bases separated the two germline ends. In DNA form, the CDR3 reads TGTGCCAGCCACCGGGGAGACGGCTATAATTCACCCCTCCACTTT. It yields the protein CASHRGDGYNSPLHF.

This clone showed up just a few times. The rearrangement links TRBV7-9 to TRBJ2-6, with 8 bases that match TRBD1. The CDR3 covers 18 residues. V lost 6 bases and J lost 4; bases outside the gene matches: 14. Per germline, CDR1 SEHNR and CDR2 FQNEAQ (reference sequence). The CDR3 coding sequence is TGTGCCAGCAGGGCCTGGGCGCAGGGGGCAGAAGGGGCCAACGTCCTGACTTTC. Protein: CASRAWAQGAEGANVLTF. Supplemented by reference TRBV7-9 and TRBJ2-6, the full variable domain reads DTGVSQNPRHKITKRGQNVTFRCDPISEHNRLYWYRQTLGQGPEFLTYFQNEAQLEKSRLLSDRFSAERPKGSFSTLEIQRTEQGDSAMYLCASRAWAQGAEGANVLTFGAGSRLTVL.

The CDR3 bases are TGTGCCAGCAGCTTTAACGGGGGTAGAGTCAATGAGCAGTTCTTC. Its translation: CASSFNGGRVNEQFF. The rearrangement links TRBV7-8 to TRBJ2-1, with a possible D match to TRBD2 (6 bases). Germline V gene data show CDR1 as SGHVS and CDR2 as FQNEAQ. The CDR3 runs 15 residues. V lost 3 bases, J lost 6 bases, and 15 bases lay in between.

The chain combines TRBV28 with TRBJ1-1, with 8 bases aligning to TRBD1. This CDR3 is 15 amino acids long. J gave up 2 bases and V 5 bases, and 7 bases lay outside the gene matches. Looked up from germline, CDR1 is MDHEN and CDR2 is SYDVKM. In DNA, the CDR3 is TGTGCCAGCAGTCCTAGGACAGGGCTAAACACTGAAGCTTTCTTT. Translating gives CASSPRTGLNTEAFF.

DNA for the CDR3: TGCGCCAGCAGCCCAACGACAGGCCAAAGGACCCAGCATTTT. It specifies CASSPTTGQRTQHF. The V and J genes are TRBV5-1 and TRBJ1-5; TRBD1 might be the D (6 bases). Trimming removed 4 bases from V and 11 bases from J, with 19 bases in between. CDR1 is SGHRS and CDR2 is YFSETQ in the germline V gene. The length of the CDR3 is 14 residues.

This clone was detected once. This rearrangement joins TRBV28 to TRBJ2-7, with 7 bases fitting TRBD1. The CDR3 totals 14 residues. Germline CDR1 and CDR2: MDHEN and SYDVKM. The ends lost 1 base at V and 4 bases at J; junction bases unmatched: 4. The DNA for the CDR3 is TGTGCCAGCAGTTTATCCGGCAGGGGGTACGAGCAGTACTTC. Residues: CASSLSGRGYEQYF. The full variable domain, in which reference TRBV28 and TRBJ2-7 provide the parts outside the CDR3, is DVKVTQSSRYLVKRTGEKVFLECVQDMDHENMFWYRQDPGLGLRLIYFSYDVKMKEKGDIPEGYSVSREKKERFSLILESASTNQTSMYLCASSLSGRGYEQYFGPGTRLTVT.

This clone was counted once. The chain uses TRBV2 and TRBJ2-1, with TRBD2 matching 9 bases. The CDR3 extends over 15 amino acids. Germline V gives CDR1 SNHLY, CDR2 FYNNEI. The V gene end was trimmed by 4 bases and the J gene end by 8 bases; junction bases not matched to a gene: 9. The CDR3 nucleotides read TGTGCCAGCAGTGGGGGGGGTAGCGGGAGCTATGAGCAGTTCTTC. As protein: CASSGGGSGSYEQFF.

This sequence joins TRBV9 and TRBJ2-3, with 12 bases that match TRBD2. The CDR3 runs to 16 residues. Looked up from germline, CDR1 is SGDLS and CDR2 is YYNGEE. V trimming: 3 bases; J trimming: 3 bases; junction bases outside the gene matches: 5. As DNA, the CDR3 is TGTGCCAGCAGCGCCCGACTAGCGGGAGTAACAGATACGCAGTATTTT. Protein: CASSARLAGVTDTQYF.

In DNA form, the CDR3 reads TGTGCCAGCAGCGTATGGGACAGGGATAACTATGGCTACACCTTC. This encodes CASSVWDRDNYGYTF. This chain links TRBV9 with TRBJ1-2; 9 bases line up with TRBD1. V dropped 1 base and J dropped 1; count of bases not matched to a gene: 2. CDR1 and CDR2 (germline): SGDLS, YYNGEE. The CDR3 spans 15 residues.

V and J are TRBV7-8 and TRBJ2-7; TRBD1 might be the D (6 bases). CDR3 length: 14 residues. The V and J ends lost 1 base and 6 bases respectively, with 13 bases between them. The germline V gene has CDR1 SGHVS and CDR2 FQNEAQ. The CDR3 loop is CASSLGTVRGEQYV. DNA for the CDR3: TGTGCCAGCAGCTTAGGGACGGTCAGGGGCGAGCAGTACGTC.

In DNA form, the CDR3 reads TGCGCCAGCAGCTCGAGAATAACCGGGACAGGGAACACAGATACGCAGTATTTT. Protein product: CASSSRITGTGNTDTQYF. This chain uses TRBV5-1 with TRBJ2-3; 9 nucleotides align to TRBD1. Germline lookup yields CDR1 SGHRS and CDR2 YFSETQ. The CDR3 contains 18 residues. The V and J ends lost 3 bases and 2 bases, in that order; junction bases with no gene match: 13.

A single count supports this clone. The chain couples TRBV7-3 to TRBJ2-5; 8 bases are a match to TRBD2. Germline CDR1 and CDR2: SGHTA and FQGTGA. The CDR3 extends over 14 amino acids. V lost 2 bases and J lost 4; bases outside the gene matches: 3. The CDR3 DNA follows: TGTGCCAGCAGCTTAGGTCTAGCGGGAGAGACCCAGTACTTC. It codes for CASSLGLAGETQYF.

This CDR3 is CASSLMGGYQPQHF. CDR3 sequence (DNA): TGTGCCAGCAGTTTAATGGGGGGGTATCAGCCCCAGCATTTT. This sequence joins TRBV27 and TRBJ1-5; TRBD1 is a possible D gene (5 bases). V was cut by 2 bases and J by 5 bases, with 10 bases left in between. This CDR3 region has 14 residues. Germline values: CDR1 MNHEY, CDR2 SMNVEV (reference sequence).

This clone was recorded at least ten times. V usage is TRBV7-8 and J usage is TRBJ1-2; D perhaps matches TRBD1 (6 bases). V was shortened by 0 bases and J by 4 bases, with 9 bases between the two germline ends. The CDR3 extends over 14 amino acids. Germline V gene sequence: CDR1 SGHVS, CDR2 FQNEAQ. The CDR3 protein is CASSLASGVYGYTF. In nucleotides, the CDR3 is TGTGCCAGCAGCTTAGCGTCAGGGGTCTATGGCTACACCTTC.